One T cell receptor (beta chain) is described in this entry. Antigen unknown. Total RNA was extracted at no less than 6 micrograms per sample. This CDR3 contains 16 residues. The data were taken from a study of blood T cells in healthy people across ages. The authors ran a second PCR of about 7 to 11 cycles using a sample-barcoded 5' primer and a J-beta primer mix. TCRdb called the 5' RACE reads again in MiXCR, with one record for every CDR3 protein. The repertoire has hundreds of thousands of distinct CDR3 sequences, 46% of them found once; the top ten carry around 18%. The study's findings and limits: Strong correlation was found linking TCR beta diversity to naive T cell percentage. Observed TCR beta diversity per million T cells went down as age went up. This fall followed a roughly linear course with age. More naive CD4+ cells and higher diversity marked long-lived donors relative to aged donors.

The chain uses TRBV21-1 and TRBJ2-5; the table names TRBD1, a call not compared with the DNA. TRBV21-1 is a listed pseudogene. The specimen was blood. This TCR was recovered from a man older than 75 in good health. The CDR3 DNA sequence: TGTGCCAGCAGCAATAGGAGCACGGGACAGCAAGAGACCCAGTACTTC. Amino acids: CASSNRSTGQQETQYF.